Listed here are 20 T cell receptor beta chains from one sample, sequenced in a study of T cell changes during pregnancy in multiple sclerosis. TCRdb's copy holds only in-frame clones and misses some; the assay was immunoSEQ multiplex PCR. The profile shows tens of thousands of clones, around 92% of them singletons. The sequencing used peripheral blood, collected after pregnancy. The receptors stem from a female donor with multiple sclerosis, enrolled in a pregnancy study.

The chain recombines TRBV7-2 with TRBJ1-1; no reliable D call. The CDR3 totals 16 residues. V was cut by 5 bases and J by 4 bases, with 20 bases left in between. Per germline, CDR1 SGHTA and CDR2 FQGNSA. DNA of the CDR3: TGTGCCAGCAGCCCCCTTGACCTGGAAGCGAGCACTGAAGCTTTCTTT. It encodes CASSPLDLEASTEAFF.

The V call is TRBV6-1, the J call TRBJ2-5; TRBD2 matches at 14 bases. The CDR3 has 15 amino acids. The trim removed 4 bases at V and 2 bases at J, leaving 0 bases unmatched. Looked up from germline, CDR1 is MNHNS and CDR2 is SASEGT. This chain's CDR3 is CASSGLAGGQETQYF. CDR3 sequence (DNA): TGTGCCAGCAGTGGACTAGCGGGGGGGCAAGAGACCCAGTACTTC.

This chain connects TRBV7-8 to TRBJ2-7, with TRBD1 as a possible D gene (6 bases). The CDR3 runs 15 residues. Trimming pared 5 bases from V and 3 bases from J, leaving 17 bases between. Germline CDR1 reads SGHVS; CDR2 reads FQNEAQ. The CDR3 DNA reads TGTGCCAGCAGCCTCCCGGGTCGACAGGACTACGAGCAGTACTTC. Protein: CASSLPGRQDYEQYF.

The chain has TRBV11-2 and TRBJ1-2, with 8 bases lining up with TRBD1. In germline, CDR1 is SGHAT, CDR2 FQNNGV. V lost 5 bases and J lost 5; bases outside the gene matches: 4. There are 13 residues in the CDR3. The CDR3 region is CASSLDRGYGYTF. The DNA of the CDR3 is TGTGCCAGCAGCCTCGACAGGGGTTATGGCTACACCTTC.

The V call is TRBV29-1, the J call TRBJ2-5, with 8 nucleotides matching TRBD2. The CDR3 loop spans 13 amino acids. With 7 bases clipped from V and 5 bases from J, the junction kept 9 bases outside the gene matches. Germline V lookup: CDR1 SQVTM, CDR2 ANQGSEA. This CDR3 is CSATSGGVETQYF. The CDR3 DNA reads TGCAGCGCCACCTCGGGGGGGGTGGAGACCCAGTACTTC.

The J gene is TRBJ2-7, the V gene TRBV5-4; D call uncertain. This CDR3 has 13 amino acids. The germline gives CDR1 SGHNT, CDR2 YYREEE (reference sequence). V shed 0 bases and J shed 4 bases, with 8 bases lying between them. In DNA, the CDR3 is TGTGCCAGCAGCTTGGATGGCGGATACGAGCAGTACTTC. As protein: CASSLDGGYEQYF.

V usage is TRBV10-2 and J usage is TRBJ2-7, with 8 bases lining up with TRBD1. Germline-derived CDR1 and CDR2 are WSHSY and SAAADI. CDR3 length: 14 residues. J gave up 4 bases and V 2 bases, and 4 bases lay outside the gene matches. The CDR3 sequence: CASSERTGIYEQYF. CDR3 coding DNA: TGCGCCAGCAGTGAGAGGACAGGGATATACGAGCAGTACTTC.

CDR3 sequence reads: CASSWTSGGGTDTQYF. The CDR3, as DNA: TGTGCCAGCAGCTGGACTAGCGGGGGAGGCACAGATACGCAGTATTTT. The chain carries TRBV7-2 and TRBJ2-3; 13 bases are shared with TRBD2. Germline assignment: CDR1 SGHTA and CDR2 FQGNSA. The CDR3 contains 16 residues. Trimming removed 4 bases from V and 1 base from J; junction bases left unmatched: 2.

The rearrangement links TRBV4-1 to TRBJ1-4; D is ambiguous. Germline V CDR1 and CDR2: MGHRA, YSYEKL. V was shortened by 1 base and J by 8 bases, with 20 bases between the two germline ends. CDR3 size: 17 residues. This CDR3 is CASSQGAGRSLGEKLFF. The CDR3 DNA is TGCGCCAGCAGCCAAGGGGCAGGAAGGTCGTTAGGAGAAAAACTGTTTTTT.

This chain uses TRBV27 with TRBJ1-1; 10 nucleotides align to TRBD1. With V trimmed by 4 bases and J by 3 bases, 8 bases remained unmatched. This CDR3 contains 16 residues. The germline V gene has CDR1 MNHEY and CDR2 SMNVEV (reference sequence). CDR3 protein: CASSSWGDRGHTEAFF. The CDR3 nucleotides are TGTGCCAGCAGTTCCTGGGGGGACAGGGGTCACACTGAAGCTTTCTTT.

The rearrangement uses TRBV18 and TRBJ2-5; 7 bases match TRBD2. Trimming removed 6 bases from V and 0 bases from J; junction bases left unmatched: 4. Per germline, CDR1 KGHSH and CDR2 LQKENI. The CDR3 is 14 residues long. The chain's CDR3 is CASSRTRNQETQYF. In DNA, the CDR3 is TGTGCCAGCTCTCGGACTAGAAACCAAGAGACCCAGTACTTC. The full variable domain, with the rest looked up from reference TRBV18 and TRBJ2-5, is NAGVMQNPRHLVRRRGQEARLRCSPMKGHSHVYWYRQLPEEGLKFMVYLQKENIIDESGMPKERFSAEFPKEGPSILRIQQVVRGDSAAYFCASSRTRNQETQYFGPGTRLLVL.

The rearrangement links TRBV29-1 to TRBJ2-7; D gene uncertain. The germline V gene encodes CDR1 SQVTM and CDR2 ANQGSEA. V lost 4 bases and J 4 bases, leaving 8 bases between the germline ends. The CDR3 contains 11 residues. DNA for the CDR3: TGCAGCGTTGGGTCCAGTTACGAGCAGTACTTC. Translation gives CSVGSSYEQYF.

This chain connects TRBV11-2 to TRBJ1-1; 9 bases align to TRBD1. The V and J ends lost 4 bases and 3 bases, in that order; junction bases with no gene match: 3. The germline V gene has CDR1 SGHAT and CDR2 FQNNGV. The CDR3 loop spans 14 amino acids. The CDR3 sequence is CASSSQGADTEAFF. The DNA for the CDR3 is TGTGCCAGCAGCTCACAGGGGGCTGACACTGAAGCTTTCTTT.

The V call is TRBV27, the J call TRBJ2-2, with a possible D match to TRBD1 (5 bases). The CDR3 is 16 residues long. Germline CDR1 and CDR2: MNHEY and SMNVEV (reference sequence). The ends were cut back, 5 bases at V and 4 bases at J, with 17 bases in the middle. CDR3 in DNA: TGTGCCAGCAGTGATTATCCTTTTACAGGCACCGGGGAGCTGTTTTTT. It translates to CASSDYPFTGTGELFF.

The chain carries TRBV7-3 and TRBJ2-3, with TRBD2 identical over 8 bases. V lost 3 bases to trimming and J lost 0 bases; unmatched junction nucleotides: 2. Germline-derived CDR1 and CDR2 are SGHTA and FQGTGA. CDR3 length: 15 residues. This CDR3 reads CASSLKRESTDTQYF. CDR3 in DNA: TGTGCCAGCAGCTTGAAGCGGGAGAGCACAGATACGCAGTATTTT.

J is TRBJ1-6 and V is TRBV15; no clear D gene. CDR1 is LNHNV, CDR2 YYDKDF, per germline (reference sequence). The CDR3 has 19 amino acids. Trimming pared 0 bases from V and 0 bases from J, leaving 15 bases between. CDR3 region: CATSRDRRVSSSYNSPLHF. The CDR3 DNA follows: TGTGCCACCAGCAGAGATAGGAGGGTCTCGAGCTCCTATAATTCACCCCTCCACTTT.

V and J are TRBV7-6 and TRBJ2-2, with 7 bases that match TRBD2. The trim removed 5 bases at V and 4 bases at J, leaving 13 bases unmatched. The CDR3 extends over 17 amino acids. Germline V gene sequence: CDR1 SGHVS, CDR2 FNYEAQ. CDR3 protein: CASSLLGGSTSTGELFF. Here the CDR3 DNA reads TGTGCCAGCAGCCTACTGGGGGGGAGTACGAGCACCGGGGAGCTGTTTTTT.

This clone was counted once. The chain carries TRBV7-3 and TRBJ2-1, with D perhaps matching TRBD2 (6 bases). Trimming took 4 bases from V and 0 from J, leaving 16 bases between them. Germline values: CDR1 SGHTA, CDR2 FQGTGA. The CDR3 has 17 residues. CDR3 bases: TGTGCCAGCAGCTCCGACGGGGACTTCAGCTCCTACAATGAGCAGTTCTTC. This codes for CASSSDGDFSSYNEQFF. Together with reference TRBV7-3 and TRBJ2-1, the CDR3 gives the full variable domain: GAGVSQTPSNKVTEKGKYVELRCDPISGHTALYWYRQSLGQGPEFLIYFQGTGAADDSGLPNDRFFAVRPEGSVSTLKIQRTERGDSAVYLCASSSDGDFSSYNEQFFGPGTRLTVL.

This chain's CDR3 is CASSMGGRWTEAFF. The CDR3 bases are TGTGCCAGTAGTATGGGGGGGAGGTGGACTGAAGCTTTCTTT. This sequence joins TRBV19 and TRBJ1-1, with D perhaps TRBD1 (5 bases). The V gene lost 3 bases and the J gene lost 5 bases, with 13 bases spanning the gap. The CDR3 is 14 amino acids. Germline assignment: CDR1 LNHDA and CDR2 SQIVND (reference sequence).

This clone was observed a handful of times. The chain uses TRBV11-2 and TRBJ2-1; D unresolved. The germline V gene has CDR1 SGHAT and CDR2 FQNNGV. Trimming removed 3 bases from V and 8 bases from J, with 5 bases in between. The CDR3 length is 11 residues. The CDR3: CASSFTDEQFF. CDR3 coding DNA: TGTGCCAGCAGCTTCACGGATGAGCAGTTCTTC.